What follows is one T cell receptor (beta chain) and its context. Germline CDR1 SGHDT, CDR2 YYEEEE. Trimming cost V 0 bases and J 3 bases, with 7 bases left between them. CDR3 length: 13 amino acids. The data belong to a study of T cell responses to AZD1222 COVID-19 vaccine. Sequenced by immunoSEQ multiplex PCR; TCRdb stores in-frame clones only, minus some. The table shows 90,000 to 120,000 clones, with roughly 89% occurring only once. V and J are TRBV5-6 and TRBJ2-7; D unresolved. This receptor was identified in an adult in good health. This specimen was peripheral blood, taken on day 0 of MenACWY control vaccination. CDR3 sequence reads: CASSLVSVYEQYF. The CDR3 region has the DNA TGTGCCAGCAGCTTGGTGAGTGTCTACGAGCAGTACTTC.